This entry is about one T cell receptor beta chain. Trimming took off 0 bases at V and 4 bases at J, with 10 bases between the two ends. Germline V CDR1 and CDR2: SGHNT, YYREEE (reference sequence). The CDR3 loop spans 14 amino acids. The record originates from a study of control samples from healthy donors and cancer patients. Data came from immunoSEQ multiplex PCR; TCRdb stores just in-frame clones and leaves some out. This table has some 130,000 clones, roughly 90% appearing once. Sequenced: blood. This receptor was obtained from a man between 35 and 55 years old in good health. This chain connects TRBV5-4 to TRBJ1-2, with D possibly being TRBD1 (6 bases). The CDR3 loop is CASSLGQETYGYTF. The CDR3 bases are TGTGCCAGCAGCTTGGGACAGGAGACCTATGGCTACACCTTC. Together with reference TRBV5-4 and TRBJ1-2, the CDR3 gives the full variable domain: ETGVTQSPTHLIKTRGQQVTLRCSSQSGHNTVSWYQQALGQGPQFIFQYYREEENGRGNFPPRFSGLQFPNYSSELNVNALELDDSALYLCASSLGQETYGYTFGSGTRLTVV.